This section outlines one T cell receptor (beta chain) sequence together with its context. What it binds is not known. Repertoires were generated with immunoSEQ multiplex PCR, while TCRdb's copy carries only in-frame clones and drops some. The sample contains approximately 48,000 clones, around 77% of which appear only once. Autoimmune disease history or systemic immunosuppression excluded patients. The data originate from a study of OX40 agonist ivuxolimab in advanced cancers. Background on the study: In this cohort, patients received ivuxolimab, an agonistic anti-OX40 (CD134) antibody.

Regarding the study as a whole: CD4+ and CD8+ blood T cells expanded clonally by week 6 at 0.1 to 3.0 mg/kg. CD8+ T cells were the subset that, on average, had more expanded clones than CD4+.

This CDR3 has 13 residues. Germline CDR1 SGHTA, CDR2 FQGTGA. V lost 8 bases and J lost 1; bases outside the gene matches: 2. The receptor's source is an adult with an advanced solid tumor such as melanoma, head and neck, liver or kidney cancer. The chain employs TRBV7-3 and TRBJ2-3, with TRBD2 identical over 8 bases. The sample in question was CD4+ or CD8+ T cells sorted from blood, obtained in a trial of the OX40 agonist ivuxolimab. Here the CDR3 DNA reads TGTGCCAGCTCAGCGGGGGGCACAGATACGCAGTATTTT. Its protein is CASSAGGTDTQYF. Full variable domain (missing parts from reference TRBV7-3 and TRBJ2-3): GAGVSQTPSNKVTEKGKYVELRCDPISGHTALYWYRQSLGQGPEFLIYFQGTGAADDSGLPNDRFFAVRPEGSVSTLKIQRTERGDSAVYLCASSAGGTDTQYFGPGTRLTVL.